This T cell receptor beta chain was recorded in a study of cytomegalovirus exposure and HLA in healthy donors. Study in general: Previous work identified 90 million to 130 million unique TCR beta sequences from 150 million to 200 million T cells.

Regarding the study as a whole: In vitro confirmation showed a few CMV-associated chains to be CMV antigen specific. According to reports, the classifier identified cytomegalovirus status with high specificity and sensitivity.

This clone has just one count. Its specificity is unknown. With 60 Vbeta and 13 Jbeta primers, the PCR was carried out. The table came from immunoSEQ multiplex PCR; TCRdb's copy has only in-frame clones and leaves some out. This table has roughly 180,000 clones, less than 90% appearing once. Sequences were obtained from PBMCs. This clonotype was obtained from a woman aged 45-65 years in good health and CMV-seropositive.

This chain's CDR3 is CSVTGTGRTEAFF. The CDR3 DNA is TGCAGCGTGACCGGGACAGGGAGAACTGAAGCTTTCTTT. This chain uses TRBV29-1 with TRBJ1-1; 9 bases match TRBD1. V dropped 6 bases and J dropped 5; count of bases not matched to a gene: 7. The CDR3 is 13 amino acids. CDR1 and CDR2 (germline): SQVTM, ANQGSEA.